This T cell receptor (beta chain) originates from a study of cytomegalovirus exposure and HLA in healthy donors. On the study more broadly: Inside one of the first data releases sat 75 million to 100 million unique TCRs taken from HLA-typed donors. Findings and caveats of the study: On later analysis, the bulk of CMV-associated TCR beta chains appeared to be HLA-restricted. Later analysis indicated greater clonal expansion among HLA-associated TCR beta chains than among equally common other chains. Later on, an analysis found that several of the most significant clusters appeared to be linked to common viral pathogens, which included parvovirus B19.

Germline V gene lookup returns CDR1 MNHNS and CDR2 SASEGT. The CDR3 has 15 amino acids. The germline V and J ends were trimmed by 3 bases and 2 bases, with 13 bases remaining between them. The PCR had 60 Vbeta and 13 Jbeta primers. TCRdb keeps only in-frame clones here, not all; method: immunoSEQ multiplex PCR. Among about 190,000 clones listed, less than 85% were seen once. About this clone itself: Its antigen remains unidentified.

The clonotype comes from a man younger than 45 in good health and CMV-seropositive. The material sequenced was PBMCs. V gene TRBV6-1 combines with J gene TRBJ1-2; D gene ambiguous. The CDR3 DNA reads TGTGCCAGCAGTGATCTTGGTCACTTCAACTATGGCTACACCTTC. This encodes CASSDLGHFNYGYTF.